These 25 T cell receptor beta chains were all obtained from the same sample, sequenced in a study of shared clonotypes between healthy human individuals. CD45RO-negative, CCR7-selected cells formed the naive CD8 fraction, which excluded terminally differentiated effector memory CD45RA+ cells. Here immunoSEQ multiplex PCR was the method, and the copy in TCRdb shows in-frame clones only, minus some. The sample records 1.5 million to 2.5 million clones, about 95% being singletons. The material sequenced was naive CD8+ T cells sorted from blood. The source of these receptors is a man aged 18 to 35 in good health.

The V call is TRBV5-6, the J call TRBJ2-1; 9 bases are a match to TRBD2. Germline CDR1 and CDR2: SGHDT and YYEEEE. The J segment lost 2 bases and the V segment lost 0 bases, leaving 3 bases of the junction unmatched. This CDR3 is 16 amino acids long. CDR3 region: CASSLGREGPYNEQFF. CDR3 bases: TGTGCCAGCAGCTTGGGGCGGGAGGGCCCCTACAATGAGCAGTTCTTC. Using reference TRBV5-6 and TRBJ2-1 for the parts outside the CDR3, the full variable domain is DAGVTQSPTHLIKTRGQQVTLRCSPKSGHDTVSWYQQALGQGPQFIFQYYEEEERQRGNFPDRFSGHQFPNYSSELNVNALLLGDSALYLCASSLGREGPYNEQFFGPGTRLTVL.

This chain uses TRBV7-2 with TRBJ2-7, with 8 nucleotides matching TRBD2. CDR3 length: 15 residues. V shed 4 bases and J 2 bases; nucleotides not matched to a gene: 7. Germline V gives CDR1 SGHTA, CDR2 FQGNSA. DNA of the CDR3: TGTGCCAGCAGCTCGGCGGGCGGGGGGACCTACGAGCAGTACTTC. Translation gives CASSSAGGGTYEQYF. The complete variable domain, with remaining parts taken from reference TRBV7-2 and TRBJ2-7, reads GAGVSQSPSNKVTEKGKDVELRCDPISGHTALYWYRQSLGQGLEFLIYFQGNSAPDKSGLPSDRFSAERTGGSVSTLTIQRTQQEDSAVYLCASSSAGGGTYEQYFGPGTRLTVT.

The rearrangement joins TRBV7-9 to TRBJ1-2; 11 bases match TRBD1. There are 15 residues in the CDR3. V dropped 2 bases and J dropped 4; count of bases not matched to a gene: 3. The germline V gene encodes CDR1 SEHNR and CDR2 FQNEAQ (reference sequence). The CDR3 region is CASSLRTGGVYGYTF. In DNA, the CDR3 is TGTGCCAGCAGCTTAAGGACAGGGGGCGTCTATGGCTACACCTTC.

This clone was recorded only once. Other DNA variants within this sample encode the same CDR3. CDR3 sequence (DNA): TGTGCCAGCAGTTTAACAGGGGGCACCACAGATACGCAGTATTTT. It is translated as CASSLTGGTTDTQYF. J is TRBJ2-3 and V is TRBV6-5, with 9 nucleotides matching TRBD1. CDR1 and CDR2 from the germline V gene are MNHEY and SVGAGI. The V segment lost 4 bases and the J segment 2 bases; nucleotides outside the gene matches: 4. This CDR3 has 15 amino acids.

V is TRBV28 and J is TRBJ2-7, with D possibly being TRBD1 (6 bases). Per the germline V gene, CDR1 is MDHEN and CDR2 is SYDVKM. V was pared by 5 bases and J by 2 bases, with 16 bases between. The CDR3 loop spans 15 amino acids. CDR3 in amino acids: CASSPRDNLAYEQYF. The CDR3 region has the DNA TGTGCCAGCAGTCCGAGGGACAACTTAGCCTACGAGCAGTACTTC.

Remarks on this clone: The same CDR3 can be traced to other DNA sequences in this sample. The genes are TRBV5-6 and TRBJ2-1; D uncertain. This CDR3 has 11 residues. Germline V gene lookup returns CDR1 SGHDT and CDR2 YYEEEE. V was clipped by 1 base and J by 8 bases, with 4 bases between them. In nucleotides, the CDR3 is TGTGCCAGCAGCTTGTTCGATGAGCAGTTCTTC. This sequence encodes CASSLFDEQFF.

The chain employs TRBV6-5 and TRBJ1-6; a weak D match, TRBD1 (5 bases). V was clipped by 1 base and J by 9 bases, with 10 bases between them. The CDR3 extends over 14 amino acids. Germline loops: CDR1 MNHEY, CDR2 SVGAGI. In nucleotides, the CDR3 is TGTGCCAGCAGTTACTATCAGGGAGGTTCACCCCTCCACTTT. Protein product: CASSYYQGGSPLHF.

The chain has TRBV12-1 and TRBJ2-1; TRBD2 was called by the table and not checked on the DNA. TRBV12-1 is recorded as a pseudogene. The CDR3 has 15 amino acids. CDR3 amino acids: CASSSTSGSHWGVFF. CDR3 sequence (DNA): TGTGCCAGCAGCTCGACTAGCGGGAGCCATTGGGGGGTCTTCTTC.

The V and J genes are TRBV2 and TRBJ2-5; D is possibly TRBD2 (5 bases). V was trimmed by 3 bases and J by 5 bases, leaving 13 bases between them. The germline V gene encodes CDR1 SNHLY and CDR2 FYNNEI. The CDR3 runs to 14 residues. The CDR3 DNA reads as TGTGCCAGCAGTGATACTAGAGCTAGGGAGACCCAGTACTTC. The encoded protein is CASSDTRARETQYF.

The chain combines TRBV5-6 with TRBJ1-2, with D unclear. CDR1 is SGHDT and CDR2 is YYEEEE in the germline V gene. This CDR3 is built from 13 residues. The V end lost 0 bases, the J end lost 6 bases, and 9 bases lay between the germline ends. The CDR3 sequence is CASSLAGLNGYTF. The DNA for the CDR3 is TGTGCCAGCAGCTTGGCTGGGTTAAATGGCTACACCTTC.

The gene calls are TRBV2 and TRBJ2-7, with 12 bases fitting TRBD2. Germline CDR1 is SNHLY and CDR2 is FYNNEI. J was trimmed by 5 bases and V by 5 bases; bases with no gene match: 7. The CDR3 spans 15 residues. The CDR3 nucleotides are TGTGCCAGCAGTAGACTAGCGGGAGAGGTGGACGAGCAGTACTTC. It yields the protein CASSRLAGEVDEQYF.

The chain has TRBV9 and TRBJ1-6; 8 positions match TRBD1. Per the germline V gene, CDR1 is SGDLS and CDR2 is YYNGEE. The trim removed 3 bases at V and 7 bases at J, leaving 6 bases unmatched. This CDR3 is 15 amino acids long. CDR3 coding DNA: TGTGCCAGCAGCGCAGCAACAGGGGGGAATTCACCCCTCCACTTT. Encoded protein: CASSAATGGNSPLHF.

The rearrangement joins TRBV7-8 to TRBJ2-1, with 12 nucleotides matching TRBD2. CDR1 SGHVS and CDR2 FQNEAQ come from the germline V gene. This CDR3 comprises 16 residues. J was trimmed by 7 bases and V by 4 bases; bases with no gene match: 8. CDR3 amino acids: CASSSPTSGGRNEQFF. CDR3 sequence (DNA): TGTGCCAGCAGCTCCCCGACTAGCGGGGGCAGGAATGAGCAGTTCTTC.

This clone was observed a single time. The chain couples TRBV6-1 to TRBJ2-5; D tentatively reads TRBD1 or TRBD2 (6 bases each). V lost 3 bases and J lost 5, with 19 bases in between. CDR3 length: 16 amino acids. Germline CDR1 is MNHNS and CDR2 is SASEGT. The CDR3, as DNA: TGTGCCAGCAGTGAGCTGTCGGGGGCGCGGGTGGAGACCCAGTACTTC. This sequence encodes CASSELSGARVETQYF.

This rearrangement joins TRBV30 to TRBJ1-1; 9 bases fit TRBD1. This CDR3 is built from 15 residues. Trimming cost V 7 bases and J 2 bases; bases outside gene matches: 11. Germline V gene lookup returns CDR1 GTSNPN and CDR2 SVGIG (reference sequence). CDR3 coding DNA: TGTGCCTCAGGGACAACAGGGGGCAAAAACACTGAAGCTTTCTTT. Translating it yields CASGTTGGKNTEAFF. Variable domain in full (rest from reference TRBV30 and TRBJ1-1): SQTIHQWPATLVQPVGSPLSLECTVEGTSNPNLYWYRQAAGRGLQLLFYSVGIGQISSEVPQNLSASRPQDRQFILSSKKLLLSDSGFYLCASGTTGGKNTEAFFGQGTRLTVV.

As concerns this clone: Other nucleotide sequences from this sample produce the same CDR3. The chain has TRBV27 and TRBJ2-7; D unresolved. Trimming took 5 bases from V and 0 from J, leaving 5 bases between them. The CDR3 spans 12 residues. Per the germline V gene, CDR1 is MNHEY and CDR2 is SMNVEV (reference sequence). In DNA, the CDR3 is TGTGCCAGCAGTCTTCTCTCCTACGAGCAGTACTTC. Protein product: CASSLLSYEQYF.

The chain employs TRBV7-9 and TRBJ1-2; a possible D gene is TRBD1 (6 bases). Germline V gene sequence: CDR1 SEHNR, CDR2 FQNEAQ (reference sequence). The CDR3 runs to 18 residues. V was clipped by 2 bases and J by 4 bases, with 23 bases between them. The CDR3 is CASSLSKGDPGTLYGYTF. DNA for the CDR3: TGTGCCAGCAGCTTAAGCAAGGGAGACCCCGGGACACTCTATGGCTACACCTTC.

The chain links TRBV7-3 to TRBJ1-3; 8 nucleotides line up with TRBD1. The germline V gene has CDR1 SGHTA and CDR2 FQGTGA. CDR3 size: 19 residues. V shed 1 base, J shed 2 bases, and the junction held 13 bases outside the gene matches. CDR3 nucleotides: TGTGCCAGCAGCTTAAAAGTGAAGGACAGGGAAGTTCCTGGAAACACCATATATTTT. This gives the protein CASSLKVKDREVPGNTIYF.

V usage is TRBV2 and J usage is TRBJ2-6; D uncertain. CDR3 length equals 15 residues. CDR1 is SNHLY, CDR2 FYNNEI, per germline. Between the trimmed V and J ends, which lost 4 bases and 1 base, there was a span of 8 bases. CDR3 nucleotides: TGTGCCAGCAGTGGGAAGGCGTCTGGGGCCAACGTCCTGACTTTC. The encoded protein is CASSGKASGANVLTF.

This chain joins TRBV30 and TRBJ1-4; D is possibly TRBD1 (6 bases). The CDR3 has 14 amino acids. V was clipped by 1 base and J by 7 bases, with 13 bases between them. In germline, CDR1 is GTSNPN, CDR2 SVGIG (reference sequence). CDR3 sequence: CAWSAGDGIEKLFF. The DNA for the CDR3 is TGTGCCTGGAGTGCAGGGGACGGTATTGAAAAACTGTTTTTT.

The gene calls are TRBV6-5 and TRBJ1-2; 7 nucleotides line up with TRBD1. The J segment lost 7 bases and the V segment lost 5 bases, leaving 7 bases of the junction unmatched. Germline values: CDR1 MNHEY, CDR2 SVGAGI. The CDR3 is 13 amino acids. The CDR3 spells CASSQGGGLGYTF. In DNA, the CDR3 is TGTGCCAGCAGTCAGGGAGGGGGCCTTGGCTACACCTTC.

The V and J genes are TRBV7-9 and TRBJ2-1; perhaps TRBD2 as D (5 bases). The CDR3 extends over 15 amino acids. V lost 1 base, J lost 8 bases, and 15 bases lay in between. The germline CDR1 and CDR2 sequences are SEHNR and FQNEAQ (reference sequence). The CDR3 is CASSLGGGGGDEQFF. CDR3 DNA: TGTGCCAGCAGCTTAGGTGGCGGAGGTGGGGATGAGCAGTTCTTC.

V and J are TRBV7-9 and TRBJ2-1; D assignment may be TRBD1 or TRBD2 (6 bases each). Germline V gene lookup returns CDR1 SEHNR and CDR2 FQNEAQ (reference sequence). This CDR3 contains 15 residues. V lost 5 bases, J lost 3 bases, and 14 bases lay in between. The CDR3 here is CASSLEGGNYNEQFF. The CDR3 nucleotides are TGTGCCAGCAGCCTAGAGGGGGGAAACTACAATGAGCAGTTCTTC.

CDR3 sequence (DNA): TGTGCCAGCAGCTCGGGACAGGGAGGCGATGAGCAGTTCTTC. Translation: CASSSGQGGDEQFF. The chain carries TRBV7-3 and TRBJ2-1, with 9 nucleotides matching TRBD1. The germline gives CDR1 SGHTA, CDR2 FQGTGA. J was trimmed by 8 bases and V by 4 bases; bases with no gene match: 6. CDR3 length equals 14 residues.

CDR3 region: CASSEGGFRGASSYEQYF. The CDR3 DNA follows: TGTGCCAGCAGTGAAGGAGGGTTTCGGGGGGCCAGCTCCTACGAGCAGTACTTC. This rearrangement joins TRBV6-1 to TRBJ2-7, with D perhaps TRBD2 (7 bases). CDR3 length: 18 residues. Germline values: CDR1 MNHNS, CDR2 SASEGT. V was shortened by 1 base and J by 0 bases, with 19 bases between the two germline ends.